This TCR beta chain is drawn from a study of cytomegalovirus exposure and HLA in healthy donors (dated by TCRdb to between 2016 and 2019). Describing the broader study: An earlier analysis of 587 of the donors reported about 260 Gb of sequence data and 95 million to 120 million unique TCR beta sequences obtained from 180 million or so T cells. An early release that covered fewer than 750 HLA-typed donors contained approximately 300 gigabases of sequencing data and tens of millions of unique TCR sequences. All discovery cohort repertoires had been generated on a single sequencing platform. The study combined high-throughput TCR immunosequencing, statistical association of individual TCRs with disease status, and machine learning to predict cytomegalovirus infection status. Roughly five DR-DQ haplotypes were handled as single units for association and clustering because linkage in the cohort was strong. The study was designed to test whether signatures of past pathogen exposure could be identified by cataloging public T cell receptors. Donor age, sex, ethnicity and CMV serostatus were compiled alongside the repertoire data. Among some 400 genotyped donors of the cohort, an average of around 220,000 unique TCR beta nucleotide sequences was sequenced per donor, of which about 18% were non-productive. Both class I and class II loci were covered by HLA typing, at four-digit resolution. Rather than drawing on any new phenotypic data, the later analysis identified candidate immune exposures from TCR beta sequences and the way those sequences occurred across donors. A later genetic analysis took genome-wide SNP genotypes for 398 of the 666 donors and used that subset as a discovery cohort. To study patterns of TCR occurrence, a later analysis re-analyzed previously published TCR beta repertoires from just over 650 donors and added high-resolution HLA genotyping. The study profiled the T cell repertoires of hundreds of subjects by immunosequencing and related them to cytomegalovirus serostatus. The number of typed donors differed by locus: about 629-630 for A, B, C, DRB1 and DQB1; 500 to 550 for DQA1; fewer than 610 for DPA1; and some 470 for DPB1. A separate validation cohort of roughly 130 different subjects was used in addition to the roughly 670-subject first cohort. To decide whether each TCR beta V gene segment behaved as functional or pseudogenic, an earlier analysis of fewer than 750 of the donors relied on high-throughput TCR beta sequencing. Of the roughly 400 genotyped donors, approximately 82% fell in the genetic ancestry cluster associated with self-reported Caucasian donors. The study at large found these results: According to a later analysis, TCR association rates differed among HLA loci, with DRB1 alleles showing the most associated TCRs and HLA-C alleles showing the fewest. In a later genetic analysis, fewer N-insertions in productive TCRs were reported among donors in an Asian-associated ancestry cluster than the 666-donor mean. In the study, some 180 TCR beta chains were listed as associated with cytomegalovirus. At a false discovery rate of 0.05, a later analysis linked 16,000 or so TCR beta sequences to specific HLA alleles. Correlated functional status among segregating V segments might be attributable to linkage disequilibrium, but an unknown experimental factor could not be ruled out. Three of the identified cytomegalovirus-associated TCR beta chains were confirmed in vitro to be specific for cytomegalovirus antigens. The cohort was sequenced for TCR beta chains only, and without alpha or paired-chain data the features that could be detected were limited. A further reported finding was that TCR beta sequences accurately predicted the HLA-A and HLA-B alleles for most subjects in the first cohort. A later analysis found that HLA-associated TCR beta chains were more clonally expanded and had lower generation probabilities than equally common non-associated chains. In a later analysis, most CMV-associated TCR beta chains were found to appear HLA-restricted, with HLA associations seemingly driven largely by CMV exposure. Over 15 rarely observed V segments, including chromosome 9 orphons, were excluded from the earlier analysis of about 610 of the donors because counts were too low. The classifier was reported to diagnose cytomegalovirus status with high specificity and sensitivity in both the original cohort and the validation cohort. An earlier analysis of approximately 530 of the donors showed that most TCR beta V segments appeared in productive rearrangements either about 87% or about 30% of the time, which broadly matched IMGT annotations. Because HLA typing was missing for some donors at each locus, association tests included only the typed subset. Presence/absence analyses assumed roughly uniform sequencing depth across donors, an assumption that may not hold. According to the authors, the approach could potentially be generalized to other disease states and immunological phenotypes. A later analysis reported that several top co-occurrence clusters appeared linked to parvovirus B19, influenza, CMV and Epstein-Barr virus. Assigning TCR associations to individual alleles was difficult when HLA alleles, especially DR and DQ, strongly co-occurred. V-gene and J-gene trimming of TCR beta chains was associated with a missense DCLRE1C variant in a later genetic analysis, and the association was replicated in an independent cohort. CMV serostatus was the only immune exposure information available for the cohort. Most TCR sequences were seen in very few donors, while some public TCRs were found in many individuals. The sequencing pipeline was judged likely to have produced a cluster of highly shared sequence variants as a technical artifact. Because the 87-base-pair reads could not distinguish some IMGT-functional V segments, including TRBV6-2 and TRBV6-3, those segments were excluded.

The germline V gene specifies SGHRS as CDR1 and YFSETQ as CDR2. At the junction V is shortened by 5 bases and J by 2 bases; bases outside the gene matches: 9. From its cysteine to its phenylalanine, the CDR3 spans 15 amino acids. Only CDR3 DNA is held: 45 bases, read in frame from base 1. The cohort comprised 710 or so healthy bone marrow donors. All cohort members were sampled while nominally healthy, although unrecorded immune exposures were likely present. The donor tested CMV seropositive, placing the donor among the 289 seropositive members of the cohort. Every donor gave a peripheral blood sample, and the peripheral blood mononuclear cells from that sample were used for TCR beta sequencing. The Qiagen DNeasy Blood Extraction Kit was used to extract genomic DNA from the blood cell samples. About this clone: Its antigen remains undetermined. No much larger clonotype is one base removed from it; base qualities were not supplied.

Libraries came from the immunoSEQ multiplex PCR assay. For the multiplex PCR, a mixture combining 60 forward primers for TCR Vbeta segments and 13 reverse primers for TCR Jbeta segments was used. The CDR3 region of rearranged TCR beta genes was amplified from genomic DNA by a multiplex PCR assay. On the Illumina HiSeq System, the amplified TCR beta libraries were sequenced as 87-base-pair reads. On the authors' methods: A later analysis tallied roughly 76 million unique TCR beta chains across the 550 to 850 repertoires, and approximately 12 million of those chains were shared by two or more donors. A nearest-neighbor algorithm error-corrected the raw reads and collapsed the reads into unique sequences, merging closely related sequences to remove PCR and sequencing errors. To assign V, D and J gene segments, CDR3 sequences were aligned to IMGT reference sequences. For a sequence to be retained, at least a six-nucleotide match to both a V gene segment and a J gene segment was required. Rearrangements were classified as productive when the CDR3 lacked stop codons and remained in frame with V and J, and all other rearrangements were classified as non-productive. Following IMGT convention, CDR3 was defined as the stretch from the second conserved V-encoded cysteine up to the conserved J-encoded phenylalanine. The earlier analysis of fewer than 700 of the donors excluded sequences that lacked an unambiguous match to a single V gene segment. An earlier analysis of 500 to 700 of the donors classified V segments as functional when productive rearrangements were above 56.7% and as segregating when the standard deviation between donors was above 5%. A statistical classification framework was built to diagnose cytomegalovirus status from the catalog of TCR beta chain sequences. In a later analysis, TCR nucleotide sequences were compared against IMGT/GENE-DB human TR gene sequences so that V and J genes could be assigned. A later analysis assigned CDR3 sequences and most-parsimonious VDJ recombination scenarios with the TCRdist pipeline. In a later analysis, every TCR beta chain was defined by the combination of its CDR3 amino acid sequence and its V-gene family, and reads without a unique V-gene family were dropped. A later analysis removed 450 to 600 highly shared, low-generation-probability nucleotide sequences to deal with suspected cross-contamination and a sequencing artifact. In a later analysis, a clonal expansion index for each public chain was calculated from normalized within-repertoire ranks of inferred template counts. Generation probabilities in a later analysis came from a VDJ recombination model fitted to out-of-frame rearrangements, and those results were checked against IGoR. Hypergeometric tests were used in a later analysis to score TCR-TCR, TCR-HLA and TCR-CMV co-occurrence, with a repertoire-size bias correction applied to the TCR pairs. False discovery rates were estimated in a later analysis by permuting HLA or CMV assignments 20 times. In a later analysis, co-occurring TCRs were grouped using DBSCAN, and TCRdist sequence similarity was added for clustering within HLA-allele-positive subsets. Repertoires with fewer than 30,000 or more than 120,000 public chains were left out of co-occurrence clustering, as were about five repertoires with anomalous nucleotide sharing. The source is immuneACCESS, and TCRdb retained only in-frame sequences with V and J called. Part of the clones is not carried over; for the studies checked, unresolved V genes explain less than half of this, and the remainder is unexplained. That table gives V, J and clone size, and the DNA gave D and trimming. The sample table shows around 140,000 clones, and more than 75% are seen once. The biggest ten clones account for roughly 2.4% of the sample.

This TCR was sampled from a woman in her late teens or twenties in good health and CMV-seropositive. Specimen: PBMCs. The chain links TRBV5-1 with TRBJ1-1; a stretch of 7 junction bases matches TRBD1. The CDR3 protein is CASSYVGQANTEAFF. The sequence in DNA is TGCGCCAGCAGTTACGTAGGACAGGCTAACACTGAAGCTTTCTTT.